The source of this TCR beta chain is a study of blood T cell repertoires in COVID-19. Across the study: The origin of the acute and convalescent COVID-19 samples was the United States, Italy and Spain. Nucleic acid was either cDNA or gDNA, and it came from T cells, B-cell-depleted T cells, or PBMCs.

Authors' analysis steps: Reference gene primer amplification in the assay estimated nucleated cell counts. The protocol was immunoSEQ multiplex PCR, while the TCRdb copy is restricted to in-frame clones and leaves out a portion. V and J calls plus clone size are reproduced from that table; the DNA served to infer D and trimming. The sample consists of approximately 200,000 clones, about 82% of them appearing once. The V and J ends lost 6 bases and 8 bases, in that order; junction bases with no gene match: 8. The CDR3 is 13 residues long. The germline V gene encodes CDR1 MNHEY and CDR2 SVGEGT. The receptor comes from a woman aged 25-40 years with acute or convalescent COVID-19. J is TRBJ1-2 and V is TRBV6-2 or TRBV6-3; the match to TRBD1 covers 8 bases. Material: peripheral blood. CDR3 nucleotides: TGTGCCAGCAGGCCTGGACAGGGCGACGGCTACACCTTC. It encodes CASRPGQGDGYTF.